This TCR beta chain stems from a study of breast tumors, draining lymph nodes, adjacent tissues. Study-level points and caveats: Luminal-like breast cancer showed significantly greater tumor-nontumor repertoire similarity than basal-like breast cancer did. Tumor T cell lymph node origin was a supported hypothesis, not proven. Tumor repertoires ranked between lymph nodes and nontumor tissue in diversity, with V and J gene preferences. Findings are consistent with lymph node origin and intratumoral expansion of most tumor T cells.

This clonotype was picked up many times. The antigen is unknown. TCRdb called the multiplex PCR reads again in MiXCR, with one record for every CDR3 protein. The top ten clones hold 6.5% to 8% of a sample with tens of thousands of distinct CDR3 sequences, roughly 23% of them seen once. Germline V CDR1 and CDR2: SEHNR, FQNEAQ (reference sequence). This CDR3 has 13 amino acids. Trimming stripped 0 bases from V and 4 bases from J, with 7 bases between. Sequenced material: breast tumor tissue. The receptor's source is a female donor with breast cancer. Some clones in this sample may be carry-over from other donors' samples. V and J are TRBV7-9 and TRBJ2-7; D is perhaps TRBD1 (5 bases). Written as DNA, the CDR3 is TGTGCCAGCAGCTTAGCTCAGGGTTACGAGCAGTACTTC. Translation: CASSLAQGYEQYF.